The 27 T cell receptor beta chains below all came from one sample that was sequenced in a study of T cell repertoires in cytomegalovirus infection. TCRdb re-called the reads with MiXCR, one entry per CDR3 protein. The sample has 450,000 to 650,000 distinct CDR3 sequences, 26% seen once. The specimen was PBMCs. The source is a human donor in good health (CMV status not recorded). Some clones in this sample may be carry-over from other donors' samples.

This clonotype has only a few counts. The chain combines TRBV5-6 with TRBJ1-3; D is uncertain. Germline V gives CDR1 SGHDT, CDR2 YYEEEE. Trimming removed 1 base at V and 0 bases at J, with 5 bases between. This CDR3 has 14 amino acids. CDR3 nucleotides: TGTGCCAGCAGCTTGCTTTACTCTGGAAACACCATATATTTT. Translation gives CASSLLYSGNTIYF.

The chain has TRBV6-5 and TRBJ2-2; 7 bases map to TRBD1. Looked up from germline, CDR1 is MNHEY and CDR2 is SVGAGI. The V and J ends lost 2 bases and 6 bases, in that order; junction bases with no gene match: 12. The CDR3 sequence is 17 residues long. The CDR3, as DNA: TGTGCCAGCAGTTACGGGGCCGGGACAGTAAGCTCCGGGGAGCTGTTTTTT. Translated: CASSYGAGTVSSGELFF.

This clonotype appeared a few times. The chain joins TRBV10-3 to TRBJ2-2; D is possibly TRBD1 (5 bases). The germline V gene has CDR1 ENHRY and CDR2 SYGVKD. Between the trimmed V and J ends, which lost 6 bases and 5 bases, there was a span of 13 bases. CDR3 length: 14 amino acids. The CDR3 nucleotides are TGTGCCATCAGCCGATCAGGGAAAACCGGGGAGCTGTTTTTT. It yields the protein CAISRSGKTGELFF.

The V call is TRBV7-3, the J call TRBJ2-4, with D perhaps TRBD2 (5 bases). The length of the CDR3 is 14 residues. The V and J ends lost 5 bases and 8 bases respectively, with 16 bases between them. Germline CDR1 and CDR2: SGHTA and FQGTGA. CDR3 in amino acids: CASSATSFGDIQYF. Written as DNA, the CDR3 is TGTGCCAGCAGCGCTACTAGTTTTGGGGACATTCAGTACTTC.

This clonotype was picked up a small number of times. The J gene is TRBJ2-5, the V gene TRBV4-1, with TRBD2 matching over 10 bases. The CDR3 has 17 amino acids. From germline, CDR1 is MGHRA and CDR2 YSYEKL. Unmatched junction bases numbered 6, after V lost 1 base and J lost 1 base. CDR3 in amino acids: CASSQVPGTSAQETQYF. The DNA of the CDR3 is TGCGCCAGCAGCCAAGTTCCCGGGACTAGCGCCCAAGAGACCCAGTACTTC.

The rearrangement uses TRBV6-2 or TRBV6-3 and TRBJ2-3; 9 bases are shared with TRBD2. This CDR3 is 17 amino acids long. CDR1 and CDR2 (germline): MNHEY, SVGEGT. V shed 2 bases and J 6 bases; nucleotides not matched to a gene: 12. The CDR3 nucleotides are TGTGCCAGCAGTTACCTGGCGGGAGGGCCGTATTCGGATACGCAGTATTTT. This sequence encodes CASSYLAGGPYSDTQYF.

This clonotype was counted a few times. CDR3: CASLVGVRNHVGYQPQHF. The CDR3 DNA reads TGTGCCAGCTTGGTTGGGGTCAGGAATCATGTGGGCTATCAGCCCCAGCATTTT. The chain has TRBV14 and TRBJ1-5; D call uncertain. This CDR3 is 18 amino acids long. In germline, CDR1 is SGHDN, CDR2 FVKESK. Trimming shortened V by 8 bases and J by 5 bases, and 28 bases separated the two germline ends.

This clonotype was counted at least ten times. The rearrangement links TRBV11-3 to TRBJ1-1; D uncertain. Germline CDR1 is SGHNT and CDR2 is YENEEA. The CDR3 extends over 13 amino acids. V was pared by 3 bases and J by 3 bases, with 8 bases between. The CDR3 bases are TGTGCCAGCAGCTTGACCATCGACACTGAAGCTTTCTTT. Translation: CASSLTIDTEAFF.

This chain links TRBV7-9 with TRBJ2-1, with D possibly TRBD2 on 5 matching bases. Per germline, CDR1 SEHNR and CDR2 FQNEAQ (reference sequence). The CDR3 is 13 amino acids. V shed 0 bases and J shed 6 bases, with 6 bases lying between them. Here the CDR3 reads CASSLARANEQFF. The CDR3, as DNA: TGTGCCAGCAGCTTAGCGCGGGCCAATGAGCAGTTCTTC.

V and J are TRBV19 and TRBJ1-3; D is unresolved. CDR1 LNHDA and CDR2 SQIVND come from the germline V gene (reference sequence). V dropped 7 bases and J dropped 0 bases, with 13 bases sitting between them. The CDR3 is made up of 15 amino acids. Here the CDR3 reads CASTPTDSSGNTIYF. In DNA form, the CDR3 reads TGTGCCAGTACCCCGACGGATTCCTCTGGAAACACCATATATTTT.

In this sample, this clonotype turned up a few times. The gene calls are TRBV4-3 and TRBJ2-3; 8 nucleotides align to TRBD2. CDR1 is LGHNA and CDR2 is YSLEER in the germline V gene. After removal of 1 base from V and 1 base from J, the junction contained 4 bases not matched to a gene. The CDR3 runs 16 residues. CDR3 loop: CASSQALADRTDTQYF. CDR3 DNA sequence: TGCGCCAGCAGCCAAGCACTAGCGGACCGCACAGATACGCAGTATTTT.

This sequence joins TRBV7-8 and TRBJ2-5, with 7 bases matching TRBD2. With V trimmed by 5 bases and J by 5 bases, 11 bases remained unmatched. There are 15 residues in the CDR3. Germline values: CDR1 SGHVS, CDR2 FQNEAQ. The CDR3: CASSVRGGAGETQYF. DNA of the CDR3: TGTGCCAGCAGCGTCCGTGGGGGAGCGGGGGAGACCCAGTACTTC.

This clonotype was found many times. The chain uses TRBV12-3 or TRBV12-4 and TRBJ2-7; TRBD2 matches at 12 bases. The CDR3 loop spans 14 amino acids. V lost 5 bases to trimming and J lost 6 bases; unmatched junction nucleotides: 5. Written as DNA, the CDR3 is TGTGCCAGCAGTACACTAGCGGGAGGAACCGAGCAGTACTTC. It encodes CASSTLAGGTEQYF.

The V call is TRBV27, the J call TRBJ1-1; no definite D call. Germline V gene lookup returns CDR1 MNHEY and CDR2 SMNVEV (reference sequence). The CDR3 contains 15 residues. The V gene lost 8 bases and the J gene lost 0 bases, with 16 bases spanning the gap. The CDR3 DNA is TGTGCCAGCCAACCTCAAGGACCGTTGAACACTGAAGCTTTCTTT. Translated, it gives CASQPQGPLNTEAFF.

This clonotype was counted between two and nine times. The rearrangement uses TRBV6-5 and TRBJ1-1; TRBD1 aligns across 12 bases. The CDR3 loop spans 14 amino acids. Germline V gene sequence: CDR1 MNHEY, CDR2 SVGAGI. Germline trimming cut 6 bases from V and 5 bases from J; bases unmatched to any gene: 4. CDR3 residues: CASSRDRGRTEAFF. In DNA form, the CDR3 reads TGTGCCAGCAGCCGGGACAGGGGGCGGACTGAAGCTTTCTTT.

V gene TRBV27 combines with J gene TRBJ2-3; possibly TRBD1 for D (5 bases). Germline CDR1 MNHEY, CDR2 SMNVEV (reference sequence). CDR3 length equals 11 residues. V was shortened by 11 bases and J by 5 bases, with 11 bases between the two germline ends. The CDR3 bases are TGTGCCGCAGGGCCTAGAGATACGCAGTATTTT. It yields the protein CAAGPRDTQYF.

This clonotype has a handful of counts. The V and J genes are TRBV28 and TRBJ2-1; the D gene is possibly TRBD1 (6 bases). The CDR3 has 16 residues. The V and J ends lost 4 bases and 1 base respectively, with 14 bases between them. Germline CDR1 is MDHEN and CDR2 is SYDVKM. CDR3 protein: CASSSQRTASYNEQFF. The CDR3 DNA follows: TGTGCCAGCAGTTCCCAACGGACAGCGTCCTACAATGAGCAGTTCTTC.

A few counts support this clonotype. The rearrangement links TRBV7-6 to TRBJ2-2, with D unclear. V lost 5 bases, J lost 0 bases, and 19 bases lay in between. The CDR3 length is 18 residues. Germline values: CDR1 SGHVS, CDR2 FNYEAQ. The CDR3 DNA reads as TGTGCCAGCAGCCCGTCTGTCCCTACTGACACGAACACCGGGGAGCTGTTTTTT. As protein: CASSPSVPTDTNTGELFF.

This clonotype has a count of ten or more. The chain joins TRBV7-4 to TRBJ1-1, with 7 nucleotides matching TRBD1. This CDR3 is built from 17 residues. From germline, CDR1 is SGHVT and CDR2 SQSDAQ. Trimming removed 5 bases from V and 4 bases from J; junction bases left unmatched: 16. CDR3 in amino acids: CASSPSTGTGEGTEAFF. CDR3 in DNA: TGTGCCAGCAGCCCTTCGACAGGGACGGGAGAAGGCACTGAAGCTTTCTTT.

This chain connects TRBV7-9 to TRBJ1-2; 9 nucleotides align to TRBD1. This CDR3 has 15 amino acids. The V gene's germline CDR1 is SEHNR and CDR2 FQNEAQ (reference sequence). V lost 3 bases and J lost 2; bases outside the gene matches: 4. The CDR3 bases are TGTGCCAGCAGCTTTGGGGGACAGGGCAACTATGGCTACACCTTC. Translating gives CASSFGGQGNYGYTF.

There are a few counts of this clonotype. CDR3 in amino acids: CASSPSSQTSGRKETQYF. CDR3 nucleotide sequence: TGCGCCAGCAGCCCTTCCTCCCAGACTAGCGGGAGGAAAGAGACCCAGTACTTC. The V and J genes are TRBV5-1 and TRBJ2-5; 13 bases match TRBD2. V lost 4 bases to trimming and J lost 3 bases; unmatched junction nucleotides: 12. The germline gives CDR1 SGHRS, CDR2 YFSETQ. This CDR3 has 18 residues.

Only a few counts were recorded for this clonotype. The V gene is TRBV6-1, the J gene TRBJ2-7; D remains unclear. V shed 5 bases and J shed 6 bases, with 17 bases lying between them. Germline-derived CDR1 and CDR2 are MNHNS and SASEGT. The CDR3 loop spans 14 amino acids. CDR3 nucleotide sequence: TGTGCCAGCAGTTCCGGACCTCCGCTGGGCGAGCAGTACGTC. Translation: CASSSGPPLGEQYV.

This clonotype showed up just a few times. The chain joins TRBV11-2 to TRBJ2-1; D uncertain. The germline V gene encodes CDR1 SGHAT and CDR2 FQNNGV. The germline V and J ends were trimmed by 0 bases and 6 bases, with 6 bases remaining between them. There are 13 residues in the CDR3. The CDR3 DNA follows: TGTGCCAGCAGCTTAGAGCGAGTCAATGAGCAGTTCTTC. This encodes CASSLERVNEQFF.

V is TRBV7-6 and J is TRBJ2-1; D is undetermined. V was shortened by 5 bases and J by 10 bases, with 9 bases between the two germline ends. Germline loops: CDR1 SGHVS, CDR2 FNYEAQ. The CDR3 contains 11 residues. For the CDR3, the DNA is TGTGCCAGCAGCCTCCAACACGAGCAGTTCTTC. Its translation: CASSLQHEQFF.

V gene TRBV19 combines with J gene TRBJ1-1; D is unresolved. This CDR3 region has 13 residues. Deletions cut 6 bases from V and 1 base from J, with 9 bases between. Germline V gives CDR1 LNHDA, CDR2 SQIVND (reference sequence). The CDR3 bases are TGTGCCAGTAGGGAGACGGCGAACACTGAAGCTTTCTTT. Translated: CASRETANTEAFF. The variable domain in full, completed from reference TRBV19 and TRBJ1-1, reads DGGITQSPKYLFRKEGQNVTLSCEQNLNHDAMYWYRQDPGQGLRLIYYSQIVNDFQKGDIAEGYSVSREKKESFPLTVTSAQKNPTAFYLCASRETANTEAFFGQGTRLTVV.

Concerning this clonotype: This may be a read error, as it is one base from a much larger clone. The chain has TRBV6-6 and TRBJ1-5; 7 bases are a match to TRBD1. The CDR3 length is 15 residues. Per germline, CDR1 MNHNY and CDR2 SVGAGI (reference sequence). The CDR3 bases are TGTGCCAGCAGTCCGGGACAGCATAGCATTCAGCCCCAGCATTTT. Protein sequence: CASSPGQHSIQPQHF.

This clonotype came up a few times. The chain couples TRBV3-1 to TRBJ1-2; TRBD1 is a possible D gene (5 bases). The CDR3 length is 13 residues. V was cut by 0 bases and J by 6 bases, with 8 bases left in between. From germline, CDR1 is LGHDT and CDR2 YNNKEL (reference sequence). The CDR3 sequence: CASSQERGNGYTF. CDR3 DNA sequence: TGTGCCAGCAGCCAAGAACGGGGCAATGGCTACACCTTC.